This TCR beta chain was documented in a study of T cell responses to AZD1222 COVID-19 vaccine. Trimming at V came to 5 bases and at J to 7 bases, leaving 8 bases not matched to a gene. CDR3 length: 16 amino acids. Germline assignment: CDR1 MDHEN and CDR2 SYDVKM. Method: immunoSEQ multiplex PCR; TCRdb's copy keeps in-frame clones and lacks some. Of around 58,000 clones detected, around 92% appear once; the ten largest clones hold about 14%. Material: peripheral blood, obtained 28 days after the second AZD1222 dose. The TCR originated in an adult who received the AZD1222 COVID-19 vaccine. The chain uses TRBV28 and TRBJ2-7; 16 positions match TRBD2. CDR3 coding DNA: TGTGCCAGCAGTCCGGGACTAGCGGGAGGGCCCCGGGAGCAGTACTTC. Its protein product is CASSPGLAGGPREQYF.